The text below deals with one TCR beta chain. Antigen unknown. Diagnoses rested on clinical symptoms, serum thyroxine and TRAb, thyroid ultrasound and orbital computed tomography. This sample stems from a study of T cells in Graves' hyperthyroidism and ophthalmopathy. Broader study findings: Blood also showed most of the thyroid clonotypes that were expanded above 0.001.

What was amplified from RNA transcripts were TCR beta CDR3 regions. The study used the HTBI primer set for a first-round RT-PCR of the TCR CDR3. Each CDR3 protein is one row after TCRdb ran MiXCR on the multiplex PCR reads. The sample holds over 500,000 distinct CDR3 sequences, around 43% seen once. Sequencing was done on a sample of peripheral blood or thyroid tissue (not recorded which). The receptor's source is an adult woman with Graves' disease, either hyperthyroidism or ophthalmopathy (not recorded which).

CDR3 coding DNA: TGTGCCAGCAGTAAGGGGACAGGGCTCCCCTACGAGCAGTACTTC. This codes for CASSKGTGLPYEQYF. The V call is TRBV2, the J call TRBJ2-7; 9 nucleotides line up with TRBD1. Trimming cost V 5 bases and J 2 bases; bases outside gene matches: 7. The germline CDR1 and CDR2 sequences are SNHLY and FYNNEI. The length of the CDR3 is 15 residues.